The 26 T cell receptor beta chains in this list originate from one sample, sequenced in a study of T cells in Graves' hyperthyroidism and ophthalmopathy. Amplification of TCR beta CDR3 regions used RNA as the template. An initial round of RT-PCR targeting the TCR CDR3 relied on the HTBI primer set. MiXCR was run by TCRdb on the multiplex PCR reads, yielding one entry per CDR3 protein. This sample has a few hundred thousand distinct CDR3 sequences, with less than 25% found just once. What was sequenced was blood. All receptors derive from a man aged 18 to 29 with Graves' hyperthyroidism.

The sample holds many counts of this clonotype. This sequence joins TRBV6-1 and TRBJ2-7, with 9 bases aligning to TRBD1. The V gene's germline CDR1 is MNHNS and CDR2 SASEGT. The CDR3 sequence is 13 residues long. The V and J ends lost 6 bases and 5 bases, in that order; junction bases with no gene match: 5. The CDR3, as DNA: TGTGCCAGCAGCCGGGACAGGGAACACGAGCAGTACTTC. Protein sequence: CASSRDREHEQYF.

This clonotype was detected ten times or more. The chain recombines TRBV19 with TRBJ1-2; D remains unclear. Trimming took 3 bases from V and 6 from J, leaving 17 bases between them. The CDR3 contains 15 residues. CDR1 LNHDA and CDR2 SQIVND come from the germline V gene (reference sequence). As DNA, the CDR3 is TGTGCCAGTAGTATTACGGCCGGAGGCGTCGATGGCTACACCTTC. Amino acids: CASSITAGGVDGYTF.

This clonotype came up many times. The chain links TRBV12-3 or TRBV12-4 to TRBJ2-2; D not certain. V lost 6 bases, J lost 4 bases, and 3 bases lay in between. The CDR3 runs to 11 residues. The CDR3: CASRLTGELFF. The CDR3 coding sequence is TGTGCCAGCAGGCTCACCGGGGAGCTGTTTTTT.

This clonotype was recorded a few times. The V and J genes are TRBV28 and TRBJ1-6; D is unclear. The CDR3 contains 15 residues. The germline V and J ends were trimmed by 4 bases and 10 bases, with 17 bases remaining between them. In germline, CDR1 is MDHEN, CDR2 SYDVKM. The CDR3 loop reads CASSYREDFWSPLHF. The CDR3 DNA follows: TGTGCCAGCAGTTATAGGGAAGACTTTTGGTCACCCCTCCACTTT. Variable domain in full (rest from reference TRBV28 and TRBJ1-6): DVKVTQSSRYLVKRTGEKVFLECVQDMDHENMFWYRQDPGLGLRLIYFSYDVKMKEKGDIPEGYSVSREKKERFSLILESASTNQTSMYLCASSYREDFWSPLHFGNGTRLTVT.

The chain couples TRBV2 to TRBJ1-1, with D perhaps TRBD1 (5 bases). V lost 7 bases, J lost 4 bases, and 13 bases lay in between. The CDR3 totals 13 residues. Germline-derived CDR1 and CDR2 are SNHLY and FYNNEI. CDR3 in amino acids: CASTGALSTEAFF. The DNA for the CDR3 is TGTGCCAGCACCGGGGCCCTGAGCACTGAAGCTTTCTTT.

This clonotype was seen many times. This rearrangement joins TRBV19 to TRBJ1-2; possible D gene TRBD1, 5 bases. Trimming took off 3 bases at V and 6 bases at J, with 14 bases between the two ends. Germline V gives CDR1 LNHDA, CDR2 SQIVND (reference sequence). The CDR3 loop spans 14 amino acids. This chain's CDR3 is CASSIRGLENGYTF. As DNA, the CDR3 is TGTGCCAGTAGTATCCGGGGACTGGAGAATGGCTACACCTTC.

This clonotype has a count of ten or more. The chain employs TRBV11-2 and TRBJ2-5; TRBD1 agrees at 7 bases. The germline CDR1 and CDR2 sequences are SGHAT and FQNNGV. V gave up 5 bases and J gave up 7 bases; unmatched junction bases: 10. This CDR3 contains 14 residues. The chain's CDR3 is CASSPDRALGTQYF. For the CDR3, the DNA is TGTGCCAGCAGCCCAGACAGGGCTCTTGGGACCCAGTACTTC.

Here the CDR3 reads CASRQGTGTEAFF. CDR3 DNA: TGTGCCAGCCGACAGGGTACGGGCACTGAAGCTTTCTTT. V and J are TRBV19 and TRBJ1-1, with 7 bases aligning to TRBD1. Germline-derived CDR1 and CDR2 are LNHDA and SQIVND (reference sequence). V lost 9 bases and J lost 4; bases outside the gene matches: 8. The length of the CDR3 is 13 residues.

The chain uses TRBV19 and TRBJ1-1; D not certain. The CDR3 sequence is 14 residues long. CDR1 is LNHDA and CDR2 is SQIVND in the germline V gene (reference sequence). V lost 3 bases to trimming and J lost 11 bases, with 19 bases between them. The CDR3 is CASSMRTQAFGAFF. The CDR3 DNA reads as TGTGCCAGTAGTATGCGGACGCAGGCCTTCGGGGCTTTCTTT.

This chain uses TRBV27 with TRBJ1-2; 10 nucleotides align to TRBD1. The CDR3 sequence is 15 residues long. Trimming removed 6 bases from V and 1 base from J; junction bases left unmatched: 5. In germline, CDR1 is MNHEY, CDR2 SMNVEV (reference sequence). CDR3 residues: CASSHRDRGNYGYTF. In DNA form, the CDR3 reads TGTGCCAGCAGCCACCGGGACAGGGGTAACTATGGCTACACCTTC.

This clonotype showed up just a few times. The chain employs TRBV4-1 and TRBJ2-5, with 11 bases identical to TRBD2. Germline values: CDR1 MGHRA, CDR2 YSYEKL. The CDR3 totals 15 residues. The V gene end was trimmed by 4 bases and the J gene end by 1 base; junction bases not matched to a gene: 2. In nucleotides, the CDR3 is TGCGCCAGCAGCCGACTAGCGGGGACCCAAGAGACCCAGTACTTC. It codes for CASSRLAGTQETQYF.

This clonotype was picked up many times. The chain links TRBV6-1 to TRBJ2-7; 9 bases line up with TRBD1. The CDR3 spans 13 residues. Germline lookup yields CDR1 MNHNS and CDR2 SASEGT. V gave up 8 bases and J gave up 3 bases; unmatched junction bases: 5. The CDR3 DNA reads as TGTGCCAGCTCGGACAGGGGTAACTACGAGCAGTACTTC. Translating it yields CASSDRGNYEQYF.

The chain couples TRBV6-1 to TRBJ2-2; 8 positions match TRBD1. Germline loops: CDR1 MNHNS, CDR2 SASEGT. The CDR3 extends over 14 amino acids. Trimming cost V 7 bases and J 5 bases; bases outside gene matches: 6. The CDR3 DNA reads TGTGCCAGCAACTTGGACAGGGTAACCGGGGAGCTGTTTTTT. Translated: CASNLDRVTGELFF.

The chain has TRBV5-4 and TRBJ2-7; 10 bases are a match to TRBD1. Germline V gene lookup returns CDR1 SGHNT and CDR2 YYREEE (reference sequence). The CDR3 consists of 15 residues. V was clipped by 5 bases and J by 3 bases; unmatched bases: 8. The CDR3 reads CASRPGQGFNYEQYF. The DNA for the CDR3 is TGTGCCAGCAGACCGGGACAGGGGTTCAACTACGAGCAGTACTTC.

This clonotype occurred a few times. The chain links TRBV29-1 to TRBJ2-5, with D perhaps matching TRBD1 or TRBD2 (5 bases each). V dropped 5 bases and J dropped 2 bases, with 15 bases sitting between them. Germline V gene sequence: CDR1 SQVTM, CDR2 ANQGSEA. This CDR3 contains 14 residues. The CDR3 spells CSVFNTGRQETQYF. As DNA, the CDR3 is TGCAGCGTTTTCAACACGGGACGGCAAGAGACCCAGTACTTC.

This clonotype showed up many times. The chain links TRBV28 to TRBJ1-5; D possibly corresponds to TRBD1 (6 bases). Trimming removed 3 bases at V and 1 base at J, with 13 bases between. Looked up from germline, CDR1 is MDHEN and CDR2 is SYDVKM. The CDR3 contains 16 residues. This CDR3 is CASSFMGGRSNQPQHF. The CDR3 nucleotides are TGTGCCAGCAGTTTCATGGGGGGCAGGAGCAATCAGCCCCAGCATTTT. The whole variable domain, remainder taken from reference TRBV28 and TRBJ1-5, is DVKVTQSSRYLVKRTGEKVFLECVQDMDHENMFWYRQDPGLGLRLIYFSYDVKMKEKGDIPEGYSVSREKKERFSLILESASTNQTSMYLCASSFMGGRSNQPQHFGDGTRLSIL.

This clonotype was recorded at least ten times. CDR3 residues: CATSISTESYGYTF. The CDR3, as DNA: TGTGCCACCAGCATTTCGACAGAGAGTTATGGCTACACCTTC. This chain connects TRBV15 to TRBJ1-2; tentatively, D is TRBD1 (5 bases). The ends were cut back, 4 bases at V and 5 bases at J, with 14 bases in the middle. The CDR3 covers 14 residues. CDR1 is LNHNV, CDR2 YYDKDF, per germline (reference sequence).

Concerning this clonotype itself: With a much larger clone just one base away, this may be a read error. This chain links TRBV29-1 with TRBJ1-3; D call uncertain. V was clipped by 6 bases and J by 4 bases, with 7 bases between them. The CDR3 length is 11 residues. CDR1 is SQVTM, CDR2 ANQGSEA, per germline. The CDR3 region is CSVQQGNTIYF. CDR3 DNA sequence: TGCAGCGTCCAACAGGGAAACACCATATATTTT. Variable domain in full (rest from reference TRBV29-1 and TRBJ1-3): SAVISQKPSRDICQRGTSLTIQCQVDSQVTMMFWYRQQPGQSLTLIATANQGSEATYESGFVIDKFPISRPNLTFSTLTVSNMSPEDSSIYLCSVQQGNTIYFGEGSWLTVV.

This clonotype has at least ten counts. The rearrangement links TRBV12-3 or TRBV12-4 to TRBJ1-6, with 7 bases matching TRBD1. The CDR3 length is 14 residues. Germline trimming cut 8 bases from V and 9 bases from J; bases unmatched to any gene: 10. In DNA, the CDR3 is TGTGCCAGCCACGCCGGGACAGACTTTTCACCCCTCCACTTT. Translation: CASHAGTDFSPLHF.

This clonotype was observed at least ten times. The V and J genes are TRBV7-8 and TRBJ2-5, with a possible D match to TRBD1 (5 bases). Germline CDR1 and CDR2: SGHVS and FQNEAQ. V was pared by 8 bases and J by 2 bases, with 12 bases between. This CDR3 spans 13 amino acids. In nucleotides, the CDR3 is TGTGCCAGCCTACAGGCTGCACAAGAGACCCAGTACTTC. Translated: CASLQAAQETQYF.

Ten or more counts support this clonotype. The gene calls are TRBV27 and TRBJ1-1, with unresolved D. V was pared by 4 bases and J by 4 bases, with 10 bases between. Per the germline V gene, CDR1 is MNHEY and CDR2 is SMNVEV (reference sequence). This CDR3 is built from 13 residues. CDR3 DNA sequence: TGTGCCAGCAGTTCACCCCGGTTCACTGAAGCTTTCTTT. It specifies CASSSPRFTEAFF.

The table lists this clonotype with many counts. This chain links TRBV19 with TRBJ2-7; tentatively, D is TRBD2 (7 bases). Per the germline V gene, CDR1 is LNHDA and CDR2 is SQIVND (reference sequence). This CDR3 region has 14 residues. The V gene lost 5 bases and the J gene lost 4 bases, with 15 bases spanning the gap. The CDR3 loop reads CASSAAGAGYEQYF. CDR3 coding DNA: TGTGCCAGTAGTGCCGCGGGGGCGGGATACGAGCAGTACTTC. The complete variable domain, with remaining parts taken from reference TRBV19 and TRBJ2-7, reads DGGITQSPKYLFRKEGQNVTLSCEQNLNHDAMYWYRQDPGQGLRLIYYSQIVNDFQKGDIAEGYSVSREKKESFPLTVTSAQKNPTAFYLCASSAAGAGYEQYFGPGTRLTVT.

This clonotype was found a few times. The CDR3 sequence: CSARAADSNQPQHF. The CDR3 nucleotides are TGCAGTGCTAGAGCGGCGGACAGCAATCAGCCCCAGCATTTT. The V and J genes are TRBV20-1 and TRBJ1-5, with no clear D. Germline V gene lookup returns CDR1 DFQATT and CDR2 SNEGSKA (reference sequence). The CDR3 covers 14 residues. V was pared by 1 base and J by 1 base, with 8 bases between.

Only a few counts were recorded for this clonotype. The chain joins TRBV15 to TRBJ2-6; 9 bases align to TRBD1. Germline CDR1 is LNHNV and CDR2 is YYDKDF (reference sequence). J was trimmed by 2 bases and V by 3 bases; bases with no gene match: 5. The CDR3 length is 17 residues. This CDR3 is CATSRAQGAAGANVLTF. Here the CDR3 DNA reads TGTGCCACCAGCAGGGCACAGGGGGCAGCTGGGGCCAACGTCCTGACTTTC.

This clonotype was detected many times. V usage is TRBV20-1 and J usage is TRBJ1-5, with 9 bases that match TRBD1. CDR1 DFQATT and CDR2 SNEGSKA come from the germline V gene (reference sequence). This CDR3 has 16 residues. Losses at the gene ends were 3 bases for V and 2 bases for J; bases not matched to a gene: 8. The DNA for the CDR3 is TGCAGTGCTAGGGGACAGGGAATCGGCGGCAATCAGCCCCAGCATTTT. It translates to CSARGQGIGGNQPQHF.

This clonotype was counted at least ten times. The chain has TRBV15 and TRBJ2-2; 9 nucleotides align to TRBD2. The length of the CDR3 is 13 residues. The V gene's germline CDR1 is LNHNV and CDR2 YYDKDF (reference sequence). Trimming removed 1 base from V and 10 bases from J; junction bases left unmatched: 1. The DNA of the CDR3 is TGTGCCACCAGCAGAGGGACTAGCGAGGAGCTGTTTTTT. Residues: CATSRGTSEELFF.